These T cell receptor beta chains were read from a single sample in a study of post-analysis software for immune sequencing data. Each CDR3 protein is one row after TCRdb ran MiXCR on the PCR reads. The data contain a few hundred thousand distinct CDR3 sequences, 36% of them seen just once; the ten biggest clones take up 4% to 5.5%. The specimen was blood. The receptors stem from a girl aged 10 to 17 with multiple sclerosis. Each CDR3 is given with its conserved first and last residue. D genes are given only for firm matches. Size is omitted from some rows. Given values are once, few, many or a class for expanded clones.

>TRBV7-9|-|TRBJ2-1|many
TGTGCCAGCAGCTCCCCCCCGGGGATGAATGAGCAGTTCTTC
CASSSPPGMNEQFF
>TRBV12-3/TRBV12-4|TRBD1|TRBJ2-3|-
TGTGCCAGCAGCCCAAGGACAGGTTACACAGATACGCAGTATTTT
CASSPRTGYTDTQYF
>TRBV29-1|TRBD2|TRBJ2-2|few
TGCAGCGTTGTAGGGCTAGCGGGAAGCACCGGGGAGCTGTTTTTT
CSVVGLAGSTGELFF
>TRBV12-3/TRBV12-4|-|TRBJ2-3|-
TGTGCCAGCAGTTTAGACCGGAATACGCAGTATTTT
CASSLDRNTQYF
>TRBV20-1|-|TRBJ2-5|-
TGCAGTGCTATGGTAGCGGAGCTCCAAGAGACCCAGTACTTC
CSAMVAELQETQYF
>TRBV20-1|TRBD1|TRBJ2-2|-
TGCAGTGCTAGCCCGGTGGCAGGGGGCTCCACCGGGGAGCTGTTTTTT
CSASPVAGGSTGELFF
>TRBV10-3|TRBD1|TRBJ2-7|-
TGTGCCATCAGTCGGGGACAGGGGGTCTACGAGCAGTACTTC
CAISRGQGVYEQYF
>TRBV20-1|-|TRBJ2-7|-
TGCAGTGCGCCCGGGACCTCTGGGGGCGAGCAGTACTTC
CSAPGTSGGEQYF
>TRBV12-3/TRBV12-4|-|TRBJ1-1|many
TGTGCCAGCAGTCCCCTGGGATCGTGGGAAGAAAACACTGAAGCTTTCTTT
CASSPLGSWEENTEAFF
>TRBV11-2|-|TRBJ2-7|-
TGTGCCAGCAGCTTAGGGGCAGGAACCTACGAGCAGTACTTC
CASSLGAGTYEQYF
>TRBV9|-|TRBJ2-1|many
TGTGCCAGCAGTTTCGAGGACTCCTACAATGAGCAGTTCTTC
CASSFEDSYNEQFF
>TRBV7-6|-|TRBJ2-1|-
TGTGCCAGCAGCCTACTCCATGAACGGCTCTACAATGAGCAGTTCTTC
CASSLLHERLYNEQFF
>TRBV21-1|-|TRBJ1-6|many
TGTGCCAGCAGCAAAAATCGGGCCCCATACTATTCGAGCTCCTATAATTCACCCCTCCACTTT
CASSKNRAPYYSSSYNSPLHF
>TRBV2|-|TRBJ2-7|many
TGTGCCAGCCGGCGGGACAGCCAAAACGAGCAGTACTTC
CASRRDSQNEQYF
>TRBV5-1|TRBD1|TRBJ2-6|-
TGCGCCAGCAGCTTGGGGGACAGTTATTCTGGGGCCAACGTCCTGACTTTC
CASSLGDSYSGANVLTF
>TRBV18|-|TRBJ2-7|-
TGTGCCAGCTCGGGGGACCCCGAGGCCCAGTACTTC
CASSGDPEAQYF
>TRBV29-1|-|TRBJ2-3|-
TGCAGCGTTGTTGCCCAACATAGCACAGATACGCAGTATTTT
CSVVAQHSTDTQYF
>TRBV9|-|TRBJ2-1|-
TGTGCCAGCAGCGTAAGGTCAGGAACGGGGCTCTCAGGGTACAACGAGCAGTTCTTC
CASSVRSGTGLSGYNEQFF
>TRBV7-8|TRBD2|TRBJ2-3|many
TGTGCCAGCAGCGATCGGACTAGCGGGTTACTCACAGATACGCAGTATTTT
CASSDRTSGLLTDTQYF
>TRBV4-1|-|TRBJ2-1|many
TGCGCCAGCAGCCACGGGGTTCGAGGAGTAGATGAGCAGTTCTTC
CASSHGVRGVDEQFF
>TRBV7-2|TRBD1|TRBJ2-7|-
TGTGCCAGCAGCCCGGGGACAGCCTACAATGAGCAGTACTTC
CASSPGTAYNEQYF
>TRBV2|TRBD1|TRBJ2-7|-
TGTGCCAGCAGGTCCGGGACAGGGGCGTCCTACGAGCAGTACTTC
CASRSGTGASYEQYF
>TRBV18|-|TRBJ2-3|-
TGTGCCGGCTCCCCAAGGGAAGCAGGTACGCAGTATTTT
CAGSPREAGTQYF
>TRBV7-2|TRBD2|TRBJ2-3|many
TGTGCCAGCAGCTTACTAGCGGGAGTGCCAGATACGCAGTATTTT
CASSLLAGVPDTQYF
>TRBV7-8|TRBD2|TRBJ2-1|-
TGTGCCAGCAGCTTATCAACCGGACTAGTTTACGATGAGCAGTTCTTC
CASSLSTGLVYDEQFF
>TRBV15|-|TRBJ1-4|few
TGTGCCACCAGTCGATGGGGTAATGAAAAACTGTTTTTT
CATSRWGNEKLFF
>TRBV9|TRBD2|TRBJ2-1|-
TGTACCAGCAGCGTAGCAACTAGCGGGTACAATGAGCAGTTCTTC
CTSSVATSGYNEQFF
>TRBV5-1|-|TRBJ2-1|-
TGCGCCAGCAGCCCACGAGGGGTTTCGAGTTACAATGAGCAGTTCTTC
CASSPRGVSSYNEQFF
>TRBV7-8|TRBD1|TRBJ1-2|many
TGTGCCAGCAGCTTAAGACAGGGGGATAGGCCCTATGGCTACACCTTC
CASSLRQGDRPYGYTF
>TRBV4-3|TRBD2|TRBJ2-7|-
TGCGCCAGCAGCCGAACACTAGCGGGAGGGCACCGTGCCTACGAGCAGTACTTC
CASSRTLAGGHRAYEQYF
>TRBV6-1|-|TRBJ2-5|many
TGTGCCAGCAGTGCCGGTGTCCAGTACTTC
CASSAGVQYF
>TRBV20-1|-|TRBJ1-3|few
TGCAGTGCCCCCAAGGCGCTTGCTGGAAACACCATATATTTT
CSAPKALAGNTIYF
>TRBV5-1|-|TRBJ2-3|many
TGCGCCAGCAGCTCTCGCACAGATACGCAGTATTTT
CASSSRTDTQYF
>TRBV7-2|-|TRBJ2-7|once
TGTGCCAGCAGCTTGCTTATCTACGAGCAGTACTTC
CASSLLIYEQYF
>TRBV7-9|TRBD1|TRBJ2-1|many
TGTGCCAGCAGCGACGACAGGGGGCAGCGGGGGAGCTCCTACAATGAGCAGTTCTTC
CASSDDRGQRGSSYNEQFF
>TRBV6-5|TRBD2|TRBJ2-1|many
TGTGCCAGCAGTTACAATAGCGGGAACTACAATGAGCAGTTCTTC
CASSYNSGNYNEQFF
>TRBV6-1|-|TRBJ2-7|few
TGTGCCAGCAGTGAATTTCAGCTGGGGGCGAGCAATGAGCAGTACTTC
CASSEFQLGASNEQYF